Detailed here is one T cell receptor (beta chain). What it recognizes is unknown. The germline CDR1 and CDR2 sequences are SGHTA and FQGNSA. The CDR3 is made up of 11 amino acids. The germline V and J ends were trimmed by 6 bases and 5 bases, with 4 bases remaining between them. Profiled with immunoSEQ multiplex PCR; TCRdb holds only in-frame clones, not every one. The repertoire holds roughly 150,000 clones, with more than 85% as singletons. The source of the sample is a study of lymphopenia after photon versus proton radiotherapy. Points from the study as a whole: Post-nadir diversity loss with photons came from oligoclonal expansion, particularly CD8+ Temra cells. Proton therapy kept repertoires fairly stable, unlike photons, which gained effector/memory cells. Survival link was tested only in deceased patients; proton benefit remains a possibility.

The origin of this receptor is a man in his forties or fifties with gastric cancer. The sequencing used peripheral blood, collected from a patient treated with photon-based radiotherapy. The chain is built from TRBV7-2 and TRBJ2-2, with D uncertain. The CDR3 sequence is CASRKTGELFF. CDR3 DNA sequence: TGTGCCAGCAGGAAGACCGGGGAGCTGTTTTTT. Filled out from reference TRBV7-2 and TRBJ2-2, the complete variable domain reads GAGVSQSPSNKVTEKGKDVELRCDPISGHTALYWYRQSLGQGLEFLIYFQGNSAPDKSGLPSDRFSAERTGGSVSTLTIQRTQQEDSAVYLCASRKTGELFFGEGSRLTVL.